Sequencing of this TCR beta chain was carried out in a study of shared clonotypes between healthy human individuals. Overall study context: Each donor's CD8 memory used one plate, CD8 naive two, each CD4 subset three.

Germline V gene data show CDR1 as SQVTM and CDR2 as ANQGSEA. This CDR3 has 15 amino acids. J lost 3 bases, V lost 2 bases, and 5 bases had no gene match. Clones were read by immunoSEQ multiplex PCR, and TCRdb kept only the in-frame ones, dropping some. The data show about a million clones, under 80% seen once. The rearrangement uses TRBV29-1 and TRBJ2-1; 9 bases are a match to TRBD1. The clonotype comes from a man aged 18-30 years in good health. Source material: memory CD4+ T cells sorted from blood. Described subset: CD45RA-negative fraction. Written as DNA, the CDR3 is TGCAGCGTTGAAACCGGGACAGGGAACTACAATGAGCAGTTCTTC. It translates to CSVETGTGNYNEQFF.